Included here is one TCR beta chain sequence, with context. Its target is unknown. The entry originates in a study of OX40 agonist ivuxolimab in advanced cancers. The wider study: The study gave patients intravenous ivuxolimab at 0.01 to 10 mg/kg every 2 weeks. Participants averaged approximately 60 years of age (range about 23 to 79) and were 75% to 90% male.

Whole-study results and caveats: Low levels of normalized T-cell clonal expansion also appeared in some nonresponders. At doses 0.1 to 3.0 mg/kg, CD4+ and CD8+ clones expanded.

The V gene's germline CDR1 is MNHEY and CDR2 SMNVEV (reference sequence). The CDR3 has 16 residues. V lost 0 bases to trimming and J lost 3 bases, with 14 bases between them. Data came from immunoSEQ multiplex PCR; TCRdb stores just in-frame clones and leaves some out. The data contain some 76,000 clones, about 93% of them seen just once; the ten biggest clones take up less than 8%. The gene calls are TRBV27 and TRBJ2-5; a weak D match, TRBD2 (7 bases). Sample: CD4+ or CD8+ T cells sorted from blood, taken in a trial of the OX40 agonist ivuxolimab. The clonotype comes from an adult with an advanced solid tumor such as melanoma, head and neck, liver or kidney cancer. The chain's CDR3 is CASSLSPGAGEETQYF. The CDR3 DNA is TGTGCCAGCAGTTTATCTCCAGGGGCGGGGGAAGAGACCCAGTACTTC.